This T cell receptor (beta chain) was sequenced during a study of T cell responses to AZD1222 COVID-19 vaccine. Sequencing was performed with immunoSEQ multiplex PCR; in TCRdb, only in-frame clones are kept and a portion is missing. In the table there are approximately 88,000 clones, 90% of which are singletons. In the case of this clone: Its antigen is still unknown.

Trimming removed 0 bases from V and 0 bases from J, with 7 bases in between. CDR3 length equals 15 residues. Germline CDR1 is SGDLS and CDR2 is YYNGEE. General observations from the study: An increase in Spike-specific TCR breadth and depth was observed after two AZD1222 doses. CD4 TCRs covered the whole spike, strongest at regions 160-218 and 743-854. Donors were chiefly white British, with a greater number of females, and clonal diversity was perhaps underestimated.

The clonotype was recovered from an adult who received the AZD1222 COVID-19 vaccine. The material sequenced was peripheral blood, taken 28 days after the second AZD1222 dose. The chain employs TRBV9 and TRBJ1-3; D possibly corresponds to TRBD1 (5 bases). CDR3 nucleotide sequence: TGTGCCAGCAGCGTAGTAGGGGCCTCTGGAAACACCATATATTTT. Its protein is CASSVVGASGNTIYF.